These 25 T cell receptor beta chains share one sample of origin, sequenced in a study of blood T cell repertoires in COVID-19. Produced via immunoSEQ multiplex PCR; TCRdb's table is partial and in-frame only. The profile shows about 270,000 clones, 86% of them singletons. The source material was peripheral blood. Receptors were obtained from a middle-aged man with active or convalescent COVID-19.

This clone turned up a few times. DNA for the CDR3: TGTGCCAGTACCAATGACAGGGGGCTATCCTATAATTCACCCCTCCACTTT. This gives the protein CASTNDRGLSYNSPLHF. The chain employs TRBV19 and TRBJ1-6; TRBD1 matches at 10 bases. This CDR3 comprises 17 residues. In germline, CDR1 is LNHDA, CDR2 SQIVND (reference sequence). V shed 7 bases and J 1 base; nucleotides not matched to a gene: 7.

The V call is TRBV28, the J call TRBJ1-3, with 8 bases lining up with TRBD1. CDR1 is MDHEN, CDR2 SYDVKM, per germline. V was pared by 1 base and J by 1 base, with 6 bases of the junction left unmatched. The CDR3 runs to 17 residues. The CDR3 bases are TGTGCCAGCAGTTTATCGGGACAGGCCGGGTCTGGAAACACCATATATTTT. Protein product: CASSLSGQAGSGNTIYF. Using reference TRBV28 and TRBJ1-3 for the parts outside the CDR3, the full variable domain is DVKVTQSSRYLVKRTGEKVFLECVQDMDHENMFWYRQDPGLGLRLIYFSYDVKMKEKGDIPEGYSVSREKKERFSLILESASTNQTSMYLCASSLSGQAGSGNTIYFGEGSWLTVV.

DNA of the CDR3: TGTGCCAGCAGTCCGGGGTCGTCGGCGCAGTATTTT. Amino acid sequence: CASSPGSSAQYF. The V and J genes are TRBV12-3 or TRBV12-4 and TRBJ2-3, with D tentatively TRBD2 (5 bases). The V and J ends lost 5 bases and 10 bases respectively, with 13 bases between them. This CDR3 spans 12 amino acids.

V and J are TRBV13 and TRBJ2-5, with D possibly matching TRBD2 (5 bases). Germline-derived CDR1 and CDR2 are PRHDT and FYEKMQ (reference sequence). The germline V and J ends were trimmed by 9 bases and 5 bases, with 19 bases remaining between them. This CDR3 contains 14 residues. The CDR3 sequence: CARGSEGTSETQYF. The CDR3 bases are TGTGCCAGGGGGAGTGAAGGAACTTCGGAGACCCAGTACTTC.

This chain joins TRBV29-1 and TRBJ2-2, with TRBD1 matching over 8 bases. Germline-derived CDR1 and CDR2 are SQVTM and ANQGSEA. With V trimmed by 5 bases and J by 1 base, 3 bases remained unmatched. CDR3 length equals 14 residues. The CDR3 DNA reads TGCAGCGTTTCCAGGGGGCGGAACACCGGGGAGCTGTTTTTT. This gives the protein CSVSRGRNTGELFF.

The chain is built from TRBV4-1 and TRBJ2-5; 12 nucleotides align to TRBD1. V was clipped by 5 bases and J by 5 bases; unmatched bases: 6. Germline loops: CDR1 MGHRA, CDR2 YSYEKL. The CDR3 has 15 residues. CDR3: CASSSRDRGRETQYF. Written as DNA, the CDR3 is TGCGCCAGCAGCTCCCGGGACAGGGGGCGGGAGACCCAGTACTTC.

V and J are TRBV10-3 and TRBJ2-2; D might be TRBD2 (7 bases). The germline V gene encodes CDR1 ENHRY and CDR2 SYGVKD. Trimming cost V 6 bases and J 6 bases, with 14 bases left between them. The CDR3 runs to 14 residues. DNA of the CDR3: TGTGCCATCAGAGGGGGGGCTGGCTCCGGGGAGCTGTTTTTT. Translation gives CAIRGGAGSGELFF.

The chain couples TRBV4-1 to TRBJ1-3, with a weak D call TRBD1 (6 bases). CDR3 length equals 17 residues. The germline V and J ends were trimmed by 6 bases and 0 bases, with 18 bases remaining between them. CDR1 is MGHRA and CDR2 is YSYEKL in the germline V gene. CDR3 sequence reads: CASRPGARGNSGNTIYF. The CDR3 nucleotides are TGCGCCAGCAGGCCTGGGGCTAGGGGGAACTCTGGAAACACCATATATTTT.

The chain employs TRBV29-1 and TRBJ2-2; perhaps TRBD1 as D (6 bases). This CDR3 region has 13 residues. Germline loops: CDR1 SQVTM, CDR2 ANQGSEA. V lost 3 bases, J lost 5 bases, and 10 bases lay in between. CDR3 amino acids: CSVEAQGTGELFF. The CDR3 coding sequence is TGCAGCGTTGAGGCTCAGGGGACCGGGGAGCTGTTTTTT.

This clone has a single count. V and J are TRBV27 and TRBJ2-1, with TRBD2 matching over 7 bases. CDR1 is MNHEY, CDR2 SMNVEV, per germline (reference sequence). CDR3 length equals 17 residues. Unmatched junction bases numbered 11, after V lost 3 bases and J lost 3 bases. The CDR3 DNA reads TGTGCCAGCAGTTTCTATTTCGCTAGCGGCAGCTACAATGAGCAGTTCTTC. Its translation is CASSFYFASGSYNEQFF.

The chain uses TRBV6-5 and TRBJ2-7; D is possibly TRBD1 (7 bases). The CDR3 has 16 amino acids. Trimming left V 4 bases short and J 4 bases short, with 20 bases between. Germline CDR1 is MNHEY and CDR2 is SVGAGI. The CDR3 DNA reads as TGTGCCAGCAGTTCCTCATACAGGGGCGCGGGATACGAGCAGTACTTC. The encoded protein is CASSSSYRGAGYEQYF.

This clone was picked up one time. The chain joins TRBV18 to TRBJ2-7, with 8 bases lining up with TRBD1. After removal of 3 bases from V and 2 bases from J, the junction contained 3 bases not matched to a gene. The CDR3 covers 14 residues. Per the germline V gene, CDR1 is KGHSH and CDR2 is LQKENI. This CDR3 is CASSPLDRAYEQYF. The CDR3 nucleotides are TGTGCCAGCTCACCTTTGGACAGGGCCTACGAGCAGTACTTC. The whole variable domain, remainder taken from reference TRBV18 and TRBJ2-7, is NAGVMQNPRHLVRRRGQEARLRCSPMKGHSHVYWYRQLPEEGLKFMVYLQKENIIDESGMPKERFSAEFPKEGPSILRIQQVVRGDSAAYFCASSPLDRAYEQYFGPGTRLTVT.

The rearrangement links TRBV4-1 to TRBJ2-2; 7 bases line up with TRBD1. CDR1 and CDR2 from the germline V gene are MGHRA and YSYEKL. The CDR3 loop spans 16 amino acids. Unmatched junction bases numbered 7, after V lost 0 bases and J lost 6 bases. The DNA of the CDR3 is TGCGCCAGCAGCCAAGATCACAGGGGAGCGGCCGGGGAGCTGTTTTTT. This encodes CASSQDHRGAAGELFF.

The CDR3 is CAISELRHQSRNEQFF. DNA of the CDR3: TGTGCCATCAGTGAGTTGAGACACCAAAGTAGGAATGAGCAGTTCTTC. The V call is TRBV10-3, the J call TRBJ2-1; D gene unclear. V was clipped by 1 base and J by 7 bases, with 17 bases between them. Germline V gives CDR1 ENHRY, CDR2 SYGVKD. The CDR3 is made up of 16 amino acids.

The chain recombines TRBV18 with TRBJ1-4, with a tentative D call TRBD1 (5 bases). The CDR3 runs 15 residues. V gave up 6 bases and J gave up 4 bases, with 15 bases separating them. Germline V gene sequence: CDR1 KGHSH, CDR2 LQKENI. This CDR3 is CASSSQAGLNEKLFF. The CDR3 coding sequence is TGTGCCAGCTCTTCACAGGCAGGGCTTAATGAAAAACTGTTTTTT.

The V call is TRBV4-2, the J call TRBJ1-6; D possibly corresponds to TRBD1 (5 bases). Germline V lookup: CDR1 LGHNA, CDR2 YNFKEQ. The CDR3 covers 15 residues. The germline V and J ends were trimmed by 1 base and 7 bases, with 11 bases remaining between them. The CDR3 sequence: CASSQVFRENSPLHF. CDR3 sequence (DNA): TGTGCCAGCAGCCAAGTGTTCAGGGAAAATTCACCCCTCCACTTT.

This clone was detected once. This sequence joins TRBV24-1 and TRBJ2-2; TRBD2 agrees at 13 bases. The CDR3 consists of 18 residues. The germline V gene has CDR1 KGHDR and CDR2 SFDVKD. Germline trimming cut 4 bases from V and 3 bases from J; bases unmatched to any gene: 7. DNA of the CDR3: TGTGCCACCAGTGACGTCGGGACTAGCGGGACCTACACCGGGGAGCTGTTTTTT. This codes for CATSDVGTSGTYTGELFF.

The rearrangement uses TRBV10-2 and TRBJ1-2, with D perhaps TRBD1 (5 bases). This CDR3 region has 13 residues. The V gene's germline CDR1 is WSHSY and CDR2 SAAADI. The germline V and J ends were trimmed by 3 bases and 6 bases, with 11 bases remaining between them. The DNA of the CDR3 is TGCGCCAGCAGTGAAAACAGGCAGGATGGCTACACCTTC. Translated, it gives CASSENRQDGYTF.

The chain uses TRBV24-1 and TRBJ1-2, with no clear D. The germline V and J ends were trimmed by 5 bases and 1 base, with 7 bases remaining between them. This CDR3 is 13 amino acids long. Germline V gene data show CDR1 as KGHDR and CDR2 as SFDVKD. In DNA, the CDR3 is TGTGCCACCAGTGTTTCAGATAACTATGGCTACACCTTC. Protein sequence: CATSVSDNYGYTF.

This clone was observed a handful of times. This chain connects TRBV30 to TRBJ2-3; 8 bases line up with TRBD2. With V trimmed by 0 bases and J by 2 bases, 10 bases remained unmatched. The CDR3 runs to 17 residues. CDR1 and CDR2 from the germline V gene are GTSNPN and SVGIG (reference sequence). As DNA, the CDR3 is TGTGCCTGGAGTGTACGTAGAAGCGGGAGTACCACAGATACGCAGTATTTT. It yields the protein CAWSVRRSGSTTDTQYF.

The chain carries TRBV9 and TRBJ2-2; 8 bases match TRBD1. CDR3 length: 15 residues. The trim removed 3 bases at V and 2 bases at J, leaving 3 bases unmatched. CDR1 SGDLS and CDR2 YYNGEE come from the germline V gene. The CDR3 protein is CASSAGQGNTGELFF. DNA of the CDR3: TGTGCCAGCAGCGCCGGACAGGGCAACACCGGGGAGCTGTTTTTT.

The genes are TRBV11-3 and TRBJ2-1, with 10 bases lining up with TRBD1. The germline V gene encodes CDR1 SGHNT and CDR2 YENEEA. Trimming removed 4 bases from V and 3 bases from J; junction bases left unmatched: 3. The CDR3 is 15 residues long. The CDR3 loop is CASSSGQGFYNEQFF. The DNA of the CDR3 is TGTGCCAGCAGCTCGGGACAGGGGTTCTACAATGAGCAGTTCTTC.

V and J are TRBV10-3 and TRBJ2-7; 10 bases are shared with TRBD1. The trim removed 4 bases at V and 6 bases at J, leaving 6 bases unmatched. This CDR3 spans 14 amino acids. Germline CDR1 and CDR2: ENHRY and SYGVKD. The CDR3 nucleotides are TGTGCCATCAGTGGACAGGGGGCATCTGGCGAGCAGTACTTC. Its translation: CAISGQGASGEQYF.

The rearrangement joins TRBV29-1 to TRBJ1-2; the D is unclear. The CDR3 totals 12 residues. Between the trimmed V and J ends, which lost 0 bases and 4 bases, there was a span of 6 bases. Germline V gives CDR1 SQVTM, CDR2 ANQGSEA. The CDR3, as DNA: TGCAGCGTTGAAGAGGCCAGCTATGGCTACACCTTC. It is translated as CSVEEASYGYTF.

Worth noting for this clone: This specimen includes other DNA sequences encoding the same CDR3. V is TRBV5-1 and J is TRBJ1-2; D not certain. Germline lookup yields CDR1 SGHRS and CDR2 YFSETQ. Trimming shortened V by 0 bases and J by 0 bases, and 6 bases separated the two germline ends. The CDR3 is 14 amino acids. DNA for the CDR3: TGCGCCAGCAGCTTGGACCGAGCTAACTATGGCTACACCTTC. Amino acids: CASSLDRANYGYTF.